A single sample gave rise to the 14 T cell receptor beta chains below, sequenced in a study of cytomegalovirus exposure and HLA in healthy donors. The PCR made use of 60 Vbeta and 13 Jbeta primers. Here immunoSEQ multiplex PCR was the method, and the copy in TCRdb shows in-frame clones only, minus some. The sample lists about 190,000 clones, more than 75% occurring once. The sequencing sample was made of PBMCs. The receptors stem from a man aged 25-40 years in good health and CMV-seronegative.

The rearrangement links TRBV6-1 to TRBJ1-2; the D gene is possibly TRBD1 (5 bases). In germline, CDR1 is MNHNS, CDR2 SASEGT. Between the trimmed V and J ends, which lost 5 bases and 8 bases, there was a span of 12 bases. This CDR3 is built from 12 residues. CDR3 sequence: CASSFGQGGYTF. CDR3 DNA: TGTGCCAGCAGTTTTGGACAAGGAGGCTACACCTTC.

CDR3 coding DNA: TGTGCCAGCAGCTTAAGGGGGAGCACAGATACGCAGTATTTT. Amino acids: CASSLRGSTDTQYF. The chain combines TRBV7-9 with TRBJ2-3; TRBD1 is a possible D gene (6 bases). Germline V gives CDR1 SEHNR, CDR2 FQNEAQ (reference sequence). This CDR3 region has 14 residues. V was trimmed by 2 bases and J by 0 bases, leaving 6 bases between them. The full variable domain, in which reference TRBV7-9 and TRBJ2-3 provide the parts outside the CDR3, is DTGVSQNPRHKITKRGQNVTFRCDPISEHNRLYWYRQTLGQGPEFLTYFQNEAQLEKSRLLSDRFSAERPKGSFSTLEIQRTEQGDSAMYLCASSLRGSTDTQYFGPGTRLTVL.

The CDR3 nucleotides read TGTGCCAGCAGCTTCCCTGAGGGCTCCGCTCGGGGCTACACCTTC. Encoded protein: CASSFPEGSARGYTF. The chain uses TRBV7-2 and TRBJ1-2; D not resolved. Germline-derived CDR1 and CDR2 are SGHTA and FQGNSA. Trimming pared 3 bases from V and 8 bases from J, leaving 19 bases between. This CDR3 is 15 amino acids long.

This clone was seen just once. The rearrangement uses TRBV19 and TRBJ2-7; the D gene is possibly TRBD2 (5 bases). The germline V and J ends were trimmed by 5 bases and 2 bases, with 22 bases remaining between them. Germline V lookup: CDR1 LNHDA, CDR2 SQIVND (reference sequence). The CDR3 is made up of 17 amino acids. CDR3 DNA sequence: TGTGCCAGTAGTGCCAAACGAGGTACCCGAGGGACCTACGAGCAGTACTTC. Residues: CASSAKRGTRGTYEQYF.

The chain is built from TRBV19 and TRBJ2-3; D perhaps matches TRBD2 (6 bases). This CDR3 comprises 14 residues. V was shortened by 10 bases and J by 5 bases, with 19 bases between the two germline ends. Germline CDR1 is LNHDA and CDR2 is SQIVND (reference sequence). The CDR3 sequence: CATERRGAQDTQYF. As DNA, the CDR3 is TGTGCCACCGAGAGGAGGGGTGCACAAGATACGCAGTATTTT.

The rearrangement joins TRBV21-1 to TRBJ2-7; the listed D gene, TRBD1, was not tested against the DNA. TRBV21-1 is listed as a pseudogene. The CDR3 has 11 amino acids. The DNA of the CDR3 is TGTGCCAGCTACAGATTCTACGAGCAGTACTTC. The encoded protein is CASYRFYEQYF.

The J gene is TRBJ2-2, the V gene TRBV7-2, with 7 bases that match TRBD2. CDR3 length equals 13 residues. The germline V gene encodes CDR1 SGHTA and CDR2 FQGNSA. V lost 6 bases, J lost 6 bases, and 4 bases stayed unmatched. The CDR3 sequence: CASRGRGAGELFF. Here the CDR3 DNA reads TGTGCCAGCAGGGGACGGGGGGCCGGGGAGCTGTTTTTT.

This chain joins TRBV6-1 and TRBJ1-2; 8 bases map to TRBD1. Per germline, CDR1 MNHNS and CDR2 SASEGT. Trimming cost V 1 base and J 4 bases; bases outside gene matches: 2. This CDR3 has 14 amino acids. The CDR3 nucleotides are TGTGCCAGCAGTGAAGTAACAGGGGGCTATGGCTACACCTTC. Its translation is CASSEVTGGYGYTF.

This rearrangement joins TRBV30 to TRBJ2-7; the match to TRBD1 covers 7 bases. Germline V CDR1 and CDR2: GTSNPN, SVGIG (reference sequence). J gave up 5 bases and V 2 bases, and 15 bases lay outside the gene matches. The CDR3 runs to 16 residues. CDR3 DNA sequence: TGTGCCTGGAGTTCCCCCCCGACAGGGTTGAAGAACGAGCAGTACTTC. It is translated as CAWSSPPTGLKNEQYF.

The chain joins TRBV15 to TRBJ2-2, with D possibly being TRBD2 (6 bases). This CDR3 comprises 16 residues. CDR1 and CDR2 from the germline V gene are LNHNV and YYDKDF (reference sequence). V was pared by 0 bases and J by 5 bases, with 13 bases between. CDR3 DNA sequence: TGTGCCACCAGCAGAGATGGTCCGGGAGCAACCGGGGAGCTGTTTTTT. It specifies CATSRDGPGATGELFF.

Only one count was recorded for this clone. This sequence joins TRBV4-1 and TRBJ1-3; 7 bases map to TRBD1. Germline values: CDR1 MGHRA, CDR2 YSYEKL. Losses at the gene ends were 3 bases for V and 2 bases for J; bases not matched to a gene: 1. CDR3 length: 14 residues. The CDR3 DNA reads TGCGCCAGCAGCCAGACAGGGACTGGAAACACCATATATTTT. Protein product: CASSQTGTGNTIYF.

This chain joins TRBV9 and TRBJ2-7; 8 bases are a match to TRBD2. This CDR3 region has 15 residues. Germline V gene lookup returns CDR1 SGDLS and CDR2 YYNGEE. V dropped 0 bases and J dropped 3; count of bases not matched to a gene: 5. The CDR3 nucleotides are TGTGCCAGCAGCGTAGGTGGTAGCGGGAACTACGAGCAGTACTTC. Translated: CASSVGGSGNYEQYF.

The chain combines TRBV7-2 with TRBJ1-3, with 9 bases matching TRBD1. Germline V lookup: CDR1 SGHTA, CDR2 FQGNSA. The V and J ends lost 1 base and 3 bases, in that order; junction bases with no gene match: 1. CDR3 size: 15 residues. This CDR3 reads CASSLDRGHGNTIYF. The CDR3 nucleotides read TGTGCCAGCAGCTTAGACAGGGGGCATGGAAACACCATATATTTT.

DNA of the CDR3: TGTGCCAGCAGCTTACCCCAACAGGGCGTATCCTACGAGCAGTACTTC. It translates to CASSLPQQGVSYEQYF. This chain connects TRBV7-9 to TRBJ2-7; possibly TRBD1 for D (6 bases). From germline, CDR1 is SEHNR and CDR2 FQNEAQ (reference sequence). Trimming stripped 2 bases from V and 1 base from J, with 15 bases between. This CDR3 has 16 amino acids.